The rows below give T cell receptor beta chains drawn from one sample of a study of vaccination effects on CD4 cells after COVID-19. Sequencing was performed with immunoSEQ multiplex PCR; in TCRdb, only in-frame clones are kept and a portion is missing. The table lists approximately 38,000 clones, around 73% of them singletons. These receptors are not linked to any known antigen. The sequencing used CD4+ T cells from PBMCs cultured without peptide, collected after COVID-19 vaccination. These receptors were obtained from a human donor who received a COVID-19 vaccine. The CDR3 runs from the conserved cysteine through the conserved F or W. Fields, in order: J gene, V gene, D gene, CDR3 protein. D genes are given only for firm matches.

TRBJ2-7	TRBV21-1	-	CASSKDPQGDLETYEQYF
TRBJ1-1	TRBV3-1/TRBV3-2	-	CASSQVGRGAFF
TRBJ1-6	TRBV6-5	-	CASSFGRTENSPLHF
TRBJ1-4	TRBV19	-	CASRYQGYNEKLFF
TRBJ1-4	TRBV6-5	TRBD1	CASSYSQGAREKLFF
TRBJ1-2	TRBV5-4	-	CASSPGYGYTF
TRBJ1-5	TRBV3-1/TRBV3-2	-	CASSPDSNQPQHF
TRBJ1-5	TRBV6-1	-	CASSESYSTNQPQHF
TRBJ1-1	TRBV27	TRBD1	CASSPGQGRAFF
TRBJ2-7	TRBV18	-	CASSPSLTYEQYF
TRBJ1-1	TRBV3-1/TRBV3-2	TRBD1	CASSQPQGAEAFF
TRBJ2-1	TRBV6-1	TRBD2	CASSEMRGGYNEQFF
TRBJ2-7	TRBV5-4	-	CASSPYGSHEQYF
TRBJ2-5	TRBV19	TRBD2	CASSIASGSWETQYF
TRBJ2-5	TRBV4-1	TRBD1	CASSKGQRKETQYF
TRBJ1-2	TRBV27	-	CASSFKGHYGYTF
TRBJ2-1	TRBV6-2/TRBV6-3	TRBD2	CASSKTSGGAFEQFF
TRBJ1-1	TRBV2	-	CASSPTQNTEAFF
TRBJ1-2	TRBV5-1	-	CASSLGSNYGYTF
TRBJ2-3	TRBV27	TRBD2	CASSLSRGGTDTQYF
TRBJ1-1	TRBV4-1	-	CASSQVPRKNTEAFF
TRBJ2-5	TRBV5-4	-	CASSLDALGTQYF
TRBJ2-4	TRBV27	TRBD1	CASSLYIPLPGDRGEIYAKNIQYF
TRBJ2-5	TRBV5-1	TRBD2	CASSLWGAGTSGGETQYF
TRBJ1-6	TRBV6-1	-	CASSEGWGRNNSPLHF